This passage covers 28 T cell receptor beta chains from one sample sequenced in a study of cytomegalovirus exposure and HLA in healthy donors (dated by TCRdb to 2015 to 2018). Libraries came from the immunoSEQ multiplex PCR assay. A mixture of 60 forward primers for TCR Vbeta segments and 13 reverse primers for TCR Jbeta segments was used in the multiplex PCR. TCRdb took this table from immuneACCESS and kept in-frame rearrangements with V and J called. Such tables lack part of the clones; where checked against another copy, unresolved V genes explain under half of the gap, and the rest is unexplained. The sample table holds over 150,000 clones, of which around 77% were seen once. Of the sample, less than 3% is held by the ten largest clones. Sequenced material: PBMCs. All receptors derive from a woman younger than 45 in good health and CMV-seronegative.

The rearrangement uses TRBV30 and TRBJ2-3; 7 nucleotides align to TRBD2. The CDR3 extends over 14 amino acids. Germline loops: CDR1 GTSNPN, CDR2 SVGIG (reference sequence). The ends lost 0 bases at V and 0 bases at J; junction bases unmatched: 0. The CDR3 sequence: CAWSVAGSTDTQYF. The CDR3 DNA reads TGTGCCTGGAGTGTAGCGGGGAGCACAGATACGCAGTATTTT.

This clone was recorded once. The chain joins TRBV27 to TRBJ2-7, with TRBD1 matching over 7 bases. V shed 6 bases and J 9 bases; nucleotides not matched to a gene: 11. CDR1 is MNHEY, CDR2 SMNVEV, per germline (reference sequence). The CDR3 has 13 amino acids. CDR3 coding DNA: TGTGCCAGCAGCCATAACGACAGGGTTGGGCAGTACTTC. Translating it yields CASSHNDRVGQYF.

This clone was seen only a few times. The CDR3 DNA reads TGTGCCAGTAACCCCCCGGGACTAAACACCGGGGAGCTGTTTTTT. It specifies CASNPPGLNTGELFF. The chain recombines TRBV19 with TRBJ2-2; TRBD2 matches 7 bases. The CDR3 contains 15 residues. CDR1 and CDR2 from the germline V gene are LNHDA and SQIVND (reference sequence). The V and J ends lost 7 bases and 2 bases, in that order; junction bases with no gene match: 7.

CDR3 loop: CATSGYRGDTEAFF. DNA for the CDR3: TGTGCCACCAGCGGATACAGGGGGGACACTGAAGCTTTCTTT. The chain uses TRBV15 and TRBJ1-1, with 8 bases aligning to TRBD1. This CDR3 spans 14 amino acids. V shed 5 bases and J 3 bases; nucleotides not matched to a gene: 5. CDR1 and CDR2 (germline): LNHNV, YYDKDF (reference sequence). Full variable domain (outside the CDR3, taken from reference TRBV15 and TRBJ1-1): DAMVIQNPRYQVTQFGKPVTLSCSQTLNHNVMYWYQQKSSQAPKLLFHYYDKDFNNEADTPDNFQSRRPNTSFCFLDIRSPGLGDTAMYLCATSGYRGDTEAFFGQGTRLTVV.

The chain recombines TRBV6-5 with TRBJ1-1, with 7 bases matching TRBD1. CDR3 size: 14 residues. The V gene's germline CDR1 is MNHEY and CDR2 SVGAGI. Trimming took 7 bases from V and 11 from J; bases not matched to a gene: 16. In DNA form, the CDR3 reads TGTGCCAGCATCCGCTCATATTCGGGACAGAACGCTTTCTTT. Its protein is CASIRSYSGQNAFF.

CDR3 in amino acids: CASSLERGHITDTQYF. The DNA for the CDR3 is TGCGCCAGCAGCTTAGAGCGGGGGCACATCACAGATACGCAGTATTTT. This sequence joins TRBV5-1 and TRBJ2-3, with 8 bases aligning to TRBD2. The CDR3 totals 16 residues. Unmatched junction bases numbered 7, after V lost 2 bases and J lost 2 bases. The germline V gene has CDR1 SGHRS and CDR2 YFSETQ.

CDR3: CASSRGGDRVEQFF. CDR3 bases: TGTGCCAGCAGTAGAGGGGGGGATCGAGTTGAGCAGTTCTTC. This chain joins TRBV2 and TRBJ2-1; D may be TRBD2 (7 bases). Trimming took 5 bases from V and 9 from J, leaving 17 bases between them. This CDR3 region has 14 residues. Germline V gene data show CDR1 as SNHLY and CDR2 as FYNNEI.

As for this clone: One end of the junction varies from germline; a read error may be responsible. The chain links TRBV29-1 to TRBJ2-1; D gene unclear. The CDR3 loop spans 14 amino acids. Looked up from germline, CDR1 is SQVTM and CDR2 is ANQGSEA. The CDR3 nucleotides read TGCAGCGTCGAAGCCGTTGTCGGCTACAATGAGCAGTTCTTC. Protein product: CSVEAVVGYNEQFF.

This clone was seen a few times. V is TRBV18 and J is TRBJ2-5; the match to TRBD1 covers 7 bases. Matching the DNA end better, TRBJ2-7 makes the J call doubtful. CDR1 is KGHSH, CDR2 LQKENI, per germline. The CDR3 has 15 residues. Here the CDR3 DNA reads TGTGCCAGCTCACCCACAGGGGACCAAACCTACGAGCAGTACTTC. This sequence encodes CASSPTGDQTYEQYF.

This clone occurred a few times. The chain uses TRBV29-1 and TRBJ1-1; D is undetermined. This CDR3 comprises 12 residues. V lost 5 bases and J 3 bases, leaving 10 bases between the germline ends. The germline V gene has CDR1 SQVTM and CDR2 ANQGSEA. CDR3 nucleotides: TGCAGCGTTAGTGGCGGGGACACTGAAGCTTTCTTT. This codes for CSVSGGDTEAFF.

This sequence joins TRBV5-1 and TRBJ1-2; 8 bases agree with TRBD1. Germline V gene sequence: CDR1 SGHRS, CDR2 YFSETQ. This CDR3 has 14 residues. V lost 0 bases, J lost 8 bases, and 6 bases stayed unmatched. Here the CDR3 DNA reads TGCGCCAGCAGCTTGGTACAGGGGGGACGCGGCTACACCTTC. Amino acid sequence: CASSLVQGGRGYTF. Filled out from reference TRBV5-1 and TRBJ1-2, the complete variable domain reads KAGVTQTPRYLIKTRGQQVTLSCSPISGHRSVSWYQQTPGQGLQFLFEYFSETQRNKGNFPGRFSGRQFSNSRSEMNVSTLELGDSALYLCASSLVQGGRGYTFGSGTRLTVV.

In this sample, this clone turned up a few times. DNA for the CDR3: TGTGCCAGCAGCGTAGCGGGGAGACGCTCTGGAAACACCATATATTTT. Amino acids: CASSVAGRRSGNTIYF. The V gene is TRBV9, the J gene TRBJ1-3; D remains ambiguous. V lost 0 bases, J lost 0 bases, and 10 bases lay in between. The CDR3 spans 16 residues. CDR1 is SGDLS, CDR2 YYNGEE, per germline.

The rearrangement joins TRBV19 to TRBJ1-5, with 10 bases lining up with TRBD1. The CDR3 runs 16 residues. The germline V gene encodes CDR1 LNHDA and CDR2 SQIVND (reference sequence). J was trimmed by 0 bases and V by 7 bases; bases with no gene match: 6. CDR3: CASTGTGEYSNQPQHF. The CDR3 DNA reads TGTGCCAGTACCGGGACAGGGGAATATAGCAATCAGCCCCAGCATTTT.

The rearrangement links TRBV7-3 to TRBJ2-5; TRBD1 agrees at 7 bases. The DNA matches TRBJ2-7 better at its end, which makes the J call doubtful. Germline V lookup: CDR1 SGHTA, CDR2 FQGTGA. The CDR3 spans 14 residues. In DNA, the CDR3 is TGTGCCAGCAGCTCCCCGACAGGGTTAGGCGAGCAGTACTTC. Its translation: CASSSPTGLGEQYF.

The genes are TRBV9 and TRBJ2-3; TRBD1 aligns across 8 bases. The CDR3 is made up of 15 amino acids. V shed 5 bases and J 6 bases; nucleotides not matched to a gene: 11. Germline assignment: CDR1 SGDLS and CDR2 YYNGEE. The CDR3 DNA follows: TGTGCCAGCAGTGACGACAGGGGTTCTTTCGATACGCAGTATTTT. Residues: CASSDDRGSFDTQYF.

The rearrangement uses TRBV10-1 and TRBJ2-2; 7 nucleotides agree with TRBD1. The germline V gene has CDR1 WNHNN and CDR2 SYGVQD (reference sequence). J gave up 5 bases and V 0 bases, and 12 bases lay outside the gene matches. CDR3 length: 18 residues. In nucleotides, the CDR3 is TGCGCCAGCAGTGAGTCGAGGGGGCCGAGGCGAGTTACCGGGGAGCTGTTTTTT. It encodes CASSESRGPRRVTGELFF.

In regard to this clone: The same CDR3 also results from other DNA sequences found in this sample. The rearrangement links TRBV6-4 to TRBJ1-1; maybe TRBD1 (6 bases). The CDR3 is made up of 13 amino acids. The V gene's germline CDR1 is MRHNA and CDR2 SNTAGT. Trimming left V 6 bases short and J 1 base short, with 9 bases between. In DNA form, the CDR3 reads TGTGCCAGCAGCCTGACAGGGAACACTGAAGCTTTCTTT. Its protein is CASSLTGNTEAFF.

The gene calls are TRBV7-8 and TRBJ2-7; 8 nucleotides agree with TRBD1. This CDR3 is 16 amino acids long. V lost 4 bases to trimming and J lost 0 bases; unmatched junction nucleotides: 8. Germline CDR1 and CDR2: SGHVS and FQNEAQ. The CDR3 DNA is TGTGCCAGCAGCTCACAGGGGGGTGCCAGCTCCTACGAGCAGTACTTC. Translating it yields CASSSQGGASSYEQYF.

This sequence joins TRBV6-1 and TRBJ2-7; 8 nucleotides align to TRBD2. Germline CDR1 reads MNHNS; CDR2 reads SASEGT. With V trimmed by 4 bases and J by 4 bases, 6 bases remained unmatched. This CDR3 spans 14 amino acids. The chain's CDR3 is CASSVQREYYEQYF. The CDR3 DNA is TGTGCCAGCAGTGTCCAGCGGGAGTATTACGAGCAGTACTTC.

This rearrangement joins TRBV7-8 to TRBJ2-1, with 9 bases identical to TRBD2. This CDR3 is 16 amino acids long. CDR1 is SGHVS, CDR2 FQNEAQ, per germline. J was trimmed by 7 bases and V by 1 base; bases with no gene match: 8. The CDR3 here is CASSLGVSGSLNEQFF. The CDR3 DNA reads TGTGCCAGCAGCTTAGGTGTTAGCGGGAGTTTGAATGAGCAGTTCTTC.

The rearrangement uses TRBV6-1 and TRBJ2-1; D is unclear. V lost 6 bases and J 5 bases, leaving 14 bases between the germline ends. From germline, CDR1 is MNHNS and CDR2 SASEGT. CDR3 length: 14 residues. The CDR3 region is CASRQDLTNNEQFF. The CDR3 DNA reads TGTGCCAGCAGACAAGACCTTACTAACAATGAGCAGTTCTTC.

This clone was seen just once. The chain links TRBV25-1 to TRBJ1-6; D perhaps matches TRBD1 (6 bases). The germline V and J ends were trimmed by 7 bases and 7 bases, with 11 bases remaining between them. This CDR3 spans 13 amino acids. Germline loops: CDR1 MGHDK, CDR2 SYGVNS. The CDR3 region is CASTRGRNSPLHF. DNA for the CDR3: TGTGCCAGCACGCGGGGGCGGAATTCACCCCTCCACTTT.

This sequence joins TRBV27 and TRBJ2-5, with 8 bases that match TRBD2. This CDR3 is 15 amino acids long. Germline loops: CDR1 MNHEY, CDR2 SMNVEV (reference sequence). V was pared by 7 bases and J by 3 bases, with 10 bases of the junction left unmatched. CDR3 region: CASKGNGRAKETQYF. CDR3 in DNA: TGTGCCAGCAAGGGAAACGGGAGGGCCAAAGAGACCCAGTACTTC.

The V gene is TRBV29-1, the J gene TRBJ2-1, with 7 bases that match TRBD1. The CDR3 is 14 amino acids. With 5 bases clipped from V and 0 bases from J, the junction kept 4 bases outside the gene matches. Germline lookup yields CDR1 SQVTM and CDR2 ANQGSEA. The chain's CDR3 is CSVPGQSSYNEQFF. The CDR3 DNA reads as TGCAGCGTTCCGGGACAGAGCTCCTACAATGAGCAGTTCTTC.

The CDR3 reads CASSSDYSYEQYF. The CDR3 nucleotides are TGTGCCAGCAGCTCGGACTACTCCTACGAGCAGTACTTC. This chain connects TRBV5-6 to TRBJ2-7; D might be TRBD2 (6 bases). The CDR3 runs to 13 residues. Germline values: CDR1 SGHDT, CDR2 YYEEEE. Deletions cut 3 bases from V and 0 bases from J, with 7 bases between.

This clone occurred a few times. This rearrangement joins TRBV4-2 to TRBJ2-7, with D uncertain. CDR1 and CDR2 (germline): LGHNA, YNFKEQ. This CDR3 is built from 13 residues. With 1 base removed from V and 2 bases from J, the gap between germline ends came to 6 bases. The CDR3 DNA follows: TGTGCCAGCAGCCAAGGGGCCACCTACGAGCAGTACTTC. This sequence encodes CASSQGATYEQYF.

The V and J genes are TRBV28 and TRBJ1-1, with TRBD1 identical over 8 bases. This CDR3 is 14 amino acids long. Germline lookup yields CDR1 MDHEN and CDR2 SYDVKM. The V segment lost 3 bases and the J segment 3 bases; nucleotides outside the gene matches: 3. As DNA, the CDR3 is TGTGCCAGCAGTTTCAGGGGGCGGGACACTGAAGCTTTCTTT. This encodes CASSFRGRDTEAFF.

The genes are TRBV29-1 and TRBJ2-3, with unresolved D. Deletions cut 7 bases from V and 4 bases from J, with 15 bases between. This CDR3 has 13 amino acids. Germline V gene lookup returns CDR1 SQVTM and CDR2 ANQGSEA. CDR3 nucleotides: TGCAGCGCCAGCCCTGACTCTGCAGATACGCAGTATTTT. This gives the protein CSASPDSADTQYF.